The T cell receptor (beta chain) described here comes from a study of blood T cells in healthy people across ages. Findings of the study overall: Diversity estimates from one million T cells were considered underestimates.

With a J-beta primer mix and a sample-barcoded 5' primer, a second PCR ran roughly 6 to 11 cycles. A tag from a template-switch adaptor with 12 random nucleotides marked each cDNA molecule. TCRdb reprocessed the 5' RACE reads with MiXCR, giving one entry per CDR3 protein. The repertoire holds about 510,000 distinct CDR3 sequences, with about 27% as singletons. Comments on this clonotype: What it binds is unknown.

The CDR3 length is 14 residues. In germline, CDR1 is LNHDA, CDR2 SQIVND (reference sequence). V was trimmed by 7 bases and J by 5 bases, leaving 15 bases between them. These data are also associated with another study on T cells of mothers and their children. That investigation notes: Each donor was one of three healthy Caucasian mothers or one of their six children.

The chain combines TRBV19 with TRBJ2-1; D is perhaps TRBD2 (6 bases). Material: blood. This sequence was found in a boy aged 2-15 years in good health. CDR3 sequence (DNA): TGTGCCAGTATAGGGAGCGGAGGGAACAATGAGCAGTTCTTC. This gives the protein CASIGSGGNNEQFF.